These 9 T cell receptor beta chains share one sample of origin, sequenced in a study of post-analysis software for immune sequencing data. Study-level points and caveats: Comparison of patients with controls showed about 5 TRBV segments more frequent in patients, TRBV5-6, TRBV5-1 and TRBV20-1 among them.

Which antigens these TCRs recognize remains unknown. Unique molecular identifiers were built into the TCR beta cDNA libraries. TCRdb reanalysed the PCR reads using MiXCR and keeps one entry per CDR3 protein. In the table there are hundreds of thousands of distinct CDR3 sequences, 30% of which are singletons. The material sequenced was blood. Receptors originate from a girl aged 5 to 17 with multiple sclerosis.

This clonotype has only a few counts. The CDR3 DNA follows: TGCGCCAGCAGCTTAACTTACCCTCCGTCGGGACAGGGTATTCGAAATCAGCCCCAGCATTTT. This gives the protein CASSLTYPPSGQGIRNQPQHF. The V call is TRBV5-1, the J call TRBJ1-5; 9 positions agree with TRBD1. Germline V gene lookup returns CDR1 SGHRS and CDR2 YFSETQ. V gave up 2 bases and J gave up 4 bases; unmatched junction bases: 22. The CDR3 has 21 residues.

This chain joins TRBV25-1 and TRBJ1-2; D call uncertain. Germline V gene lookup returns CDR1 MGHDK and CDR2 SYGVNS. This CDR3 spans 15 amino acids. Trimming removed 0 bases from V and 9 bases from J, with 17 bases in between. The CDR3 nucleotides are TGTGCCAGCAGTGAATATGGCTTCCGAGCAGCGAGCTACACCTTC. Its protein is CASSEYGFRAASYTF.

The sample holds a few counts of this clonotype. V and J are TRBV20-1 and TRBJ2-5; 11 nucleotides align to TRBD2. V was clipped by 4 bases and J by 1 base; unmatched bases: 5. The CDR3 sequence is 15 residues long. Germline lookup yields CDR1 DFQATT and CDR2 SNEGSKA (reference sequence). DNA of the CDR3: TGCAGTGCTACCCGACTAGCGGGGATCCAAGAGACCCAGTACTTC. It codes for CSATRLAGIQETQYF.

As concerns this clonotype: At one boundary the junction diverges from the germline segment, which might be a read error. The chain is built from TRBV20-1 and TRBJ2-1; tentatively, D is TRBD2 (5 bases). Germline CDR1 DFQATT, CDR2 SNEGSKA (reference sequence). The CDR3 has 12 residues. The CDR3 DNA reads TGCAGGGCTAAGGACTTGAACAATGAGCAGTTCTTC. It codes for CRAKDLNNEQFF.

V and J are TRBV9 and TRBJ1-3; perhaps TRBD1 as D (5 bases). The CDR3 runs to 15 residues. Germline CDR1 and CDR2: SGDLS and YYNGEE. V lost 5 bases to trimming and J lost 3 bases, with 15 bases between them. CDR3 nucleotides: TGTGCCAGCAGTGCCGACGGGACTTATGGAAACACCATATATTTT. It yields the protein CASSADGTYGNTIYF.

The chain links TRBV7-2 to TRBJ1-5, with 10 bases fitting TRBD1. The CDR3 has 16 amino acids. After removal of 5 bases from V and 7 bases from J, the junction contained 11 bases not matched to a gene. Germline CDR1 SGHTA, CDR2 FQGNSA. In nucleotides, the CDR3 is TGTGCCAGCAGCCTACCGGGACAGGGGATGAGACAGCCCCAGCATTTT. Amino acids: CASSLPGQGMRQPQHF.

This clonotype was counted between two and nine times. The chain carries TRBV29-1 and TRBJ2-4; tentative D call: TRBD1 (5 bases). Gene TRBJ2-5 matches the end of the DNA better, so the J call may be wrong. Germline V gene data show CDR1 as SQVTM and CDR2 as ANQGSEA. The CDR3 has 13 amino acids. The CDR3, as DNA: TGCAGCGTTGAAGTACAGGAACAAGAGACCCAGTACTTC. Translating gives CSVEVQEQETQYF.

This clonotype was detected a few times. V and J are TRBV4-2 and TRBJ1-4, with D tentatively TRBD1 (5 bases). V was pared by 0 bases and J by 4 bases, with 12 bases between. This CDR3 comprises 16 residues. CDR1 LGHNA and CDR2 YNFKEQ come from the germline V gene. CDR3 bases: TGTGCCAGCAGCCAAGAGGTCTGGGGGGGTAATGAAAAACTGTTTTTT. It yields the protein CASSQEVWGGNEKLFF.

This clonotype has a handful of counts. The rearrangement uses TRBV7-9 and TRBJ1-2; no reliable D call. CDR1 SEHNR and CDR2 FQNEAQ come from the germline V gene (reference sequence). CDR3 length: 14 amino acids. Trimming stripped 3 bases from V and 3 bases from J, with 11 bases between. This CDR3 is CASSLVRGDYGYTF. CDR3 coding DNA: TGTGCCAGCAGCTTGGTCCGGGGTGACTATGGCTACACCTTC. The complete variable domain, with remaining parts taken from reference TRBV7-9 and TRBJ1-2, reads DTGVSQNPRHKITKRGQNVTFRCDPISEHNRLYWYRQTLGQGPEFLTYFQNEAQLEKSRLLSDRFSAERPKGSFSTLEIQRTEQGDSAMYLCASSLVRGDYGYTFGSGTRLTVV.